This T cell receptor beta chain was recovered during a study of blood T cells in healthy people across ages (dated by TCRdb to about 2015). Study-wide context: In model experiments, roughly one uniquely barcoded TCR beta cDNA molecule per two T cells was captured by template switching. The study measured age-related changes in TCR beta repertoire diversity using deep sequencing normalized with unique cDNA molecular identifiers. The donors were divided into four age groups: young (average around 17 years), middle-aged (roughly 42), aged (approximately 62) and long-lived (around 87). Two additional independent replicas of 1 million unique cDNA reads from the same blood draw were analyzed for two donors (one aged 18 to 30 and one aged 80 or older).

This clonotype came up a few times. Which antigen it targets is not known. No base qualities exist here, and no much larger clone lies one base off it. The CDR3 starts with the cysteine, ends with the phenylalanine, and has 15 residues. Just CDR3 DNA is preserved here, 45 bases in frame from base 1. Compared with germline, V lacks 4 bases and J lacks 5 bases; bases without a gene match: 9. CDR1 and CDR2 are drawn from the germline V gene: KGHSH, LQKENI. The 39 donors, aged roughly 6 to 95 years, were systemically healthy Caucasian individuals from Russia. Each donor gave approximately 9.4 milliliters of peripheral blood, drawn into EDTA-treated Vacutainer tubes. Ficoll-Paque density-gradient centrifugation was used to isolate PBMCs, with at least 6 million per sample. Total RNA, at least 6 micrograms per sample, was extracted from PBMCs with Trizol reagent. Naive CD45RAhigh/CD27high T cell percentages were measured by flow cytometry on a PBMC aliquot from every donor.

Summary of the overall study and its limitations: Estimates of total diversity from one million sequenced T cells were regarded as lower bounds and underestimates. Observed TCR beta diversity per million T cells fell roughly linearly with age, and a significant reduction was already apparent by age about 36. Because profiling used bulk unsorted PBMCs, naive and antigen-experienced compartments could not be compared conclusively. Observed TCR beta diversity correlated strongly with the percentage of naive T cells measured by flow cytometry. Because donor CMV infection status was unknown, age-related changes in expanded clonotypes were potentially confounded. Compared with the aged group, the long-lived group had more naive CD4+ T cells, fewer expanded clones and increased TCR diversity, a pattern suggesting age selection.

The method behind the library was 5' RACE. The sequencer listed for this sample is Illumina HiSeq 2500. A second PCR of about 6 to 11 cycles was performed with a sample-barcoded 5' primer and a J-beta primer mix. A template-switch 5' adaptor carrying 12 random nucleotides introduced a unique molecular identifier onto each TCR beta cDNA molecule. At least 2.5 million CDR3-containing paired-end reads were obtained from each sample. First-strand cDNA synthesis was performed from all RNA using the Mint cDNA synthesis kit, with priming by a TRBC-specific oligonucleotide. Following uracil-DNA glycosylase treatment, a first 18-cycle PCR with universal primers M1SS and BC2_uni_R was performed on all cDNA. The published analysis was carried out like this. Normalization of each sample was performed by random selection of 1 million high-quality reads, each carrying a distinct molecular identifier. Reads with shared molecular identifiers were discarded instead of being binned into consensus sequences. MiTCR, set to a Q25 quality threshold and the strictest error-elimination algorithm, was used for CDR3 identification, clonotype clustering and error correction. A nonparametric unseen species model with Euler transformation was used to estimate lower-bound total TCR beta diversity. TCRdb trimmed public reads at Q25 via fastp, called clones via MiXCR and kept in-frame beta chains. Entries that share a CDR3 protein sequence are merged under the most common genes and DNA. The V and J calls, along with clone size, are taken from TCRdb and not from the paper's own processing. Counted in this sample were about 800,000 distinct CDR3 sequences; around 25% of them appeared once. The ten largest clonotypes hold 3.7% of the sample.

These same data were also listed under a study on T cells of mothers and their children. Taken from the second paper: The donors were nine systemically healthy Caucasian individuals, made up of three mothers and their six children. cDNA synthesis used all of the extracted RNA, with approximately 1.4 ug of RNA in each 15 ul reaction. In the second PCR, sample barcodes and 2-4 random nucleotides were introduced via the M1S primer. More than 8 million TCR beta CDR3 reads were obtained from each mother, and about 3 million reads were obtained from each child. In both related and unrelated pairs, thymic selection shapes the output of TCR recombination in a similar way, with inherited differences having only a minor effect. Normalized repertoire overlap was always slightly but never significantly higher in related than unrelated mother-child pairs. No persistent microchimeric T cell clones were found, with a detection sensitivity of 85 to 100 clones per million clonotypes. In the study, deep NGS was used to compare the TCR beta repertoires of mothers and children, and features distinguishing related mother-child pairs from unrelated individuals were sought. Mothers averaged about 40 +/- 4 years of age and children averaged about 10 +/- 4 years. After adapters were ligated using NEBNext reagents, the libraries underwent 100+100 nt paired-end sequencing on an Illumina HiSeq 2000. To prevent cross-contamination, the mother and child libraries were prepared one month apart and sequenced in separate runs. Between about 500,000 and 2,100,000 distinct TCR beta clonotypes were identified per donor. Naive TCR beta clonotypes were estimated from low-frequency clonotypes matched to each donor's FACS-determined naive share, without sorting.

The V gene is TRBV18 and the J gene is TRBJ2-7, with 9 bases matching TRBD1. Sequenced: blood. The clonotype was recovered from a boy aged 5-17 years in good health. The DNA sequence is as follows: TGTGCCAGCTCACAATCGACAGGGGGGTATGACGAGCAGTACTTC. This sequence encodes CASSQSTGGYDEQYF.